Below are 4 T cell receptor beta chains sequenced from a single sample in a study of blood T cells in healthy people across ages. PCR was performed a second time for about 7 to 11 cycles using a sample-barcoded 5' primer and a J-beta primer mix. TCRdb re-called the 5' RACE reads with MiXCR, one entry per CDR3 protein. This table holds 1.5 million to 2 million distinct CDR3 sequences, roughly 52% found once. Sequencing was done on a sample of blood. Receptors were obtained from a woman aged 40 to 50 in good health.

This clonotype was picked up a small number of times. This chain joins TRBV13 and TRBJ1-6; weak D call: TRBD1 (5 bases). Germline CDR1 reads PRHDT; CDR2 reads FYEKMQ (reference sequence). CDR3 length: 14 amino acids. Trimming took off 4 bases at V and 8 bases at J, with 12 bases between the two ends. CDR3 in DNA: TGTGCCAGCAGCTCCAGGGACGAGGATTCACCCCTCCACTTT. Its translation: CASSSRDEDSPLHF.

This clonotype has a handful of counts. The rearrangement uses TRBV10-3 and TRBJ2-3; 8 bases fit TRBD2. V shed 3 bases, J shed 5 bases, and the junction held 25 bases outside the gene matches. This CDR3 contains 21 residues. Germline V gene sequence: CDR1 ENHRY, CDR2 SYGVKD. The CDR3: CAISDQPGGLRITSTGDTQYF. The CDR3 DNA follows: TGTGCCATCAGTGACCAACCGGGGGGGTTGAGAATCACTAGCACCGGAGATACGCAGTATTTT.

The CDR3 reads CASSKGGHEQYF. The CDR3 nucleotides read TGTGCCAGCAGCAAAGGAGGCCACGAGCAGTACTTC. The V gene is TRBV21-1, the J gene TRBJ2-7. TRBV21-1 is deemed a pseudogene. The CDR3 has 12 amino acids.

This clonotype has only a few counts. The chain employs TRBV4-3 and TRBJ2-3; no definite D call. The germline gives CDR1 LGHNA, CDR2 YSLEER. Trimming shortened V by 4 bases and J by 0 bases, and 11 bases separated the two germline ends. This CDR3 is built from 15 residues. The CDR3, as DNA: TGCGCCAGCAGCCTCCTACCTGCTAGCACAGATACGCAGTATTTT. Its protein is CASSLLPASTDTQYF.